Sequencing of this T cell receptor (beta chain) was carried out in a study of siplizumab effects on memory and regulatory T cells. Study-wide findings and caveats: Naive T cells were seen as more diverse than memory cells and as major alloresponse contributors.

The CDR3 is 14 amino acids. The germline CDR1 and CDR2 sequences are MNHEY and SMNVEV (reference sequence). TCRdb keeps only in-frame clones here, not all; method: immunoSEQ multiplex PCR. The table has about 100,000 clones, less than 95% seen once. This clone was observed once. Its target is unknown. Sequence at one end of the junction differs from germline and may be a read error. Additional DNA sequences in this sample encode the identical CDR3. The V call is TRBV27, the J call TRBJ2-7; 10 bases are a match to TRBD1. What was sequenced was Tregs sorted from blood. The sequence was collected from a human donor in good health. The CDR3 coding sequence is TGCGCCAGCAGCACCGGGACAGGGGCCGTCGGGCAGTACTTC. The encoded protein is CASSTGTGAVGQYF.